This T cell receptor beta chain derives from a study of shared clonotypes between healthy human individuals. Across the study: Per donor, three plates held CD4 naive cells, three held CD4 memory, two held CD8 naive and one held CD8 memory.

Concerning this clone: This sample includes further DNA sequences coding for the same CDR3.

Naivety among CD8 cells was defined by CD45RO negativity and positive CCR7 selection, thereby excluding terminally differentiated effector memory CD45RA+ cells. TCRdb keeps only in-frame clones here, not all; method: immunoSEQ multiplex PCR. The data show roughly 590,000 clones, with 95% seen just once and around 0.097% held by the top ten. The receptor comes from a woman younger than 45 in good health. Sequenced input: naive CD8+ T cells sorted from blood.

The CDR3 sequence: CASSFQGSGNTIYF. The CDR3, as DNA: TGTGCCAGCAGTTTTCAAGGCTCTGGAAACACCATATATTTT. The chain joins TRBV28 to TRBJ1-3; no clear D gene. V lost 3 bases to trimming and J lost 0 bases, with 6 bases between them. The CDR3 covers 14 residues. CDR1 and CDR2 (germline): MDHEN, SYDVKM. Variable domain in full (rest from reference TRBV28 and TRBJ1-3): DVKVTQSSRYLVKRTGEKVFLECVQDMDHENMFWYRQDPGLGLRLIYFSYDVKMKEKGDIPEGYSVSREKKERFSLILESASTNQTSMYLCASSFQGSGNTIYFGEGSWLTVV.